The clone carrying this T cell receptor (beta chain) turned up a few times. Its antigen is unknown. TCRdb reprocessed the 5' RACE reads via MiXCR and lists one record per CDR3 protein. The table lists about 340,000 distinct CDR3 sequences, around 20% of them singletons. V dropped 1 base and J dropped 2 bases, with 11 bases sitting between them. Germline CDR1 is MGHRA and CDR2 is YSYEKL. The CDR3 runs 15 residues. The sample is drawn from a study of T-cell memory formation after mild COVID-19. Study in general: The two donors had largely donor-specific TCR clusters. Points from the study as a whole: Pre-infection memory already had some responding clones, implying cross-reactive memory joined.

Material for sequencing was PBMCs or a T cell subset sorted from them (not recorded which). The rearrangement joins TRBV4-1 to TRBJ1-2, with TRBD1 as a possible D gene (6 bases). The clonotype was recovered from a man between 18 and 35 years old who had mild COVID-19 (a few samples of this study predate the infection). Cell type and time point are not known. The CDR3 reads CASSQVSGANYGYTF. CDR3 bases: TGCGCCAGCAGCCAAGTCTCAGGGGCGAACTATGGCTACACCTTC.